The rows below give T cell receptor beta chains drawn from one sample of a study of blood T cell repertoires in COVID-19. Libraries were prepared by immunoSEQ multiplex PCR; TCRdb keeps only in-frame clonotypes and omits some of them. The data contain 310,000 or so clones, approximately 88% of them seen just once; the ten biggest clones take up approximately 4%. Sequencing was performed on peripheral blood. All receptors come from a woman in her forties or fifties with active or convalescent COVID-19. CDR3s leave out the opening cysteine and the closing phenylalanine or tryptophan.

J	V	CDR3
TRBJ2-3	TRBV24-1	ATKRTGSTDTQY
TRBJ1-1	TRBV27	ASSLFRGTEAF
TRBJ1-2	TRBV27	ASSLTAYYGYT
TRBJ1-2	TRBV14	ASSLDRVQGYT
TRBJ2-3	TRBV7-3	ASSAQTRDTQY
TRBJ2-3	TRBV6-5	ASSLTDRSLQY
TRBJ1-4	TRBV5-5	ASSWVSGAGSEKLF
TRBJ1-1	TRBV7-3	ASSLTGQANTEAF
TRBJ2-1	TRBV19	ASSIYSNEQF
TRBJ1-2	TRBV4-1	ASSLLSGTLRGYGYT
TRBJ1-1	TRBV7-9	ASSLEAHSGEAF
TRBJ1-1	TRBV4-1	ASSQVNYGTEAF
TRBJ1-3	TRBV14	ASSPPGQSAGNTIY
TRBJ1-2	TRBV19	ASSFGTFEANYGYT
TRBJ1-6	TRBV2	ASRSEQGARNSPLH
TRBJ2-5	TRBV4-1	ASSQVWQGMETQY
TRBJ1-5	TRBV4-1	ASSKQGDQPQH
TRBJ1-2	TRBV10-2	ASSWGDPANYGYT
TRBJ2-1	TRBV3-1/TRBV3-2	ASSDGLAGPIEQF
TRBJ2-2	TRBV5-5	ASSFWTGAGTGELF
TRBJ2-5	TRBV28	ASSFAGGSVRETQY
TRBJ2-1	TRBV5-1	ASSPDQGLAGRHEQF
TRBJ1-4	TRBV7-6	ASSPNTPTGGYEKLF
TRBJ1-3	TRBV7-9	ASSFTFRQGGPGNTIY
TRBJ1-4	TRBV7-2	ASSLPDRPEVF
TRBJ2-7	TRBV5-1	ASSPSSPGDYEQY
TRBJ1-1	TRBV19	ASSVDRVGEAF
TRBJ2-7	TRBV6-5	ASSPAFRDIHEQY
TRBJ2-6	TRBV4-3	ASSQAWGQGAPGANVLT
TRBJ1-2	TRBV7-2	ASSLTAEGQYGYT
TRBJ2-2	TRBV29-1	SAPREGENTGELF
TRBJ1-2	TRBV15	ATSKGADYGYT
TRBJ2-1	TRBV4-3	ASSQEIGTRYNEQF
TRBJ2-5	TRBV5-8	ASSLVGLAGGPNQETQY
TRBJ1-1	TRBV7-3	ASSLNGRGTEAF
TRBJ2-7	TRBV19	ASSLGQGIYEQY
TRBJ1-1	TRBV4-2	ASSQDLAGNTEAF
TRBJ1-2	TRBV10-3	AISDSGKPNYGYT
TRBJ2-7	TRBV10-3	AISEQQAGGPAHEQY
TRBJ2-1	TRBV2	ASKTSGRADPHNEQF
TRBJ1-2	TRBV6-5	ASRTTATGTYGYT
TRBJ1-5	TRBV18	ASSRTGGQPQH
TRBJ2-1	TRBV7-2	ASSYGLAGRNEQF
TRBJ1-3	TRBV28	ASSGPSGNTIY
TRBJ2-1	TRBV19	ASSIPAGGIRSPYNEQF
TRBJ2-4	TRBV19	ASSIGGGTGHIQY
TRBJ2-3	TRBV6-7	ASSYAQGADTQY
TRBJ2-5	TRBV28	ASSLWGEEETQY
TRBJ2-1	TRBV4-3	ASSQDSGRDNEQF
TRBJ1-2	TRBV29-1	STKPGDSYGYT